Detailed here is one T cell receptor (beta chain). Sequencing used immunoSEQ multiplex PCR; TCRdb keeps in-frame clones, though not all of them. The table has more than 30,000 clones, roughly 82% seen once. The entry originates in a study of PD-1 blockade in classical Hodgkin lymphoma. Trimming removed 4 bases from V and 5 bases from J, with 8 bases in between. The CDR3 spans 12 residues. Germline V CDR1 and CDR2: MNHNY, SVGAGI (reference sequence). Relapse was seen in all patients after autologous stem cell transplantation, and brentuximab vedotin exposure was variable. This chain joins TRBV6-6 and TRBJ1-2; no reliable D call. The material was peripheral blood mononuclear cells (PBMCs), obtained at baseline. The receptor was isolated from a human donor with classical Hodgkin lymphoma. CDR3 residues: CASSSNGYGYTF. For the CDR3, the DNA is TGTGCCAGCAGTTCCAATGGGTATGGCTACACCTTC.